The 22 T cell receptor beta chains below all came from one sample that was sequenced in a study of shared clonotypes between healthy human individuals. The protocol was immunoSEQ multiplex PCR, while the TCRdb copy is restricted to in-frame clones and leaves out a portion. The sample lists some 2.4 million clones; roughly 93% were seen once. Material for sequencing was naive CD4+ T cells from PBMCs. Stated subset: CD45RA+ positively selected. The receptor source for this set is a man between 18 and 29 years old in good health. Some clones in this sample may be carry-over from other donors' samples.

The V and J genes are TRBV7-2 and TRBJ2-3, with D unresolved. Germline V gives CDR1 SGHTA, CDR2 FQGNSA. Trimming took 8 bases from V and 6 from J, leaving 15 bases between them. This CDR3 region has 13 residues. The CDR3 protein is CASPTAAMDTQYF. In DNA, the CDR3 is TGTGCCAGCCCCACGGCAGCCATGGATACGCAGTATTTT.

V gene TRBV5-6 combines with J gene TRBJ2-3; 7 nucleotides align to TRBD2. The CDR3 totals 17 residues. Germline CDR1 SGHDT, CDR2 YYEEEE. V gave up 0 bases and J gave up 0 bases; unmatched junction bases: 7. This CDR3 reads CASSLALIAGSTDTQYF. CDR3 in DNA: TGTGCCAGCAGCTTGGCATTGATAGCGGGTAGCACAGATACGCAGTATTTT.

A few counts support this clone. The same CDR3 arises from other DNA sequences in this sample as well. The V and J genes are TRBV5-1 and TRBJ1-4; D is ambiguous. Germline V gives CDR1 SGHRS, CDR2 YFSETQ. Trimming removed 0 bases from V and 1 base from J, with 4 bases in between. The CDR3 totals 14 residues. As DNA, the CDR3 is TGCGCCAGCAGCTTGGGTGGAACTAATGAAAAACTGTTTTTT. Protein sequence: CASSLGGTNEKLFF. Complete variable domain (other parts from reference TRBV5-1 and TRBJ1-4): KAGVTQTPRYLIKTRGQQVTLSCSPISGHRSVSWYQQTPGQGLQFLFEYFSETQRNKGNFPGRFSGRQFSNSRSEMNVSTLELGDSALYLCASSLGGTNEKLFFGSGTQLSVL.

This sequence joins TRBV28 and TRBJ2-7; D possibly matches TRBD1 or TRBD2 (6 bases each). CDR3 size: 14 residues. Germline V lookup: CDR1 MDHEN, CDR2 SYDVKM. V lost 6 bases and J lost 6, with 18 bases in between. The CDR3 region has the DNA TGTGCCAGCAGGCTGCGTGGTGGGGGGCTCGAGCAGTACTTC. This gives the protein CASRLRGGGLEQYF.

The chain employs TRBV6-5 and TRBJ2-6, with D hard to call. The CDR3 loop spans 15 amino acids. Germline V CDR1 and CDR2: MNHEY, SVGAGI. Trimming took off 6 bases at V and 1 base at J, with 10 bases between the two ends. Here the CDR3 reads CASRPNYSGANVLTF. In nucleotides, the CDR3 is TGTGCCAGCAGGCCCAATTATTCTGGGGCCAACGTCCTGACTTTC.

The CDR3 DNA reads as TGCAGCGCCGTAAGTAGCCGGGAATTCCCCTACGAGCAGTACTTC. Translation: CSAVSSREFPYEQYF. The genes are TRBV29-1 and TRBJ2-7; a weak D match, TRBD2 (5 bases). The CDR3 has 15 amino acids. CDR1 and CDR2 from the germline V gene are SQVTM and ANQGSEA. The V end was cut by 7 bases, the J end by 2 bases, with 21 bases between.

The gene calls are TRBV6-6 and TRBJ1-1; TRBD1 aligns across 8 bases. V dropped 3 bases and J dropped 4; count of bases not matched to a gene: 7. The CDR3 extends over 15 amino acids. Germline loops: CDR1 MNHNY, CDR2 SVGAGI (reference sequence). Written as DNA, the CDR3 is TGTGCCAGCAGTTATCCGGACAGGGCAGGCACTGAAGCTTTCTTT. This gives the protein CASSYPDRAGTEAFF.

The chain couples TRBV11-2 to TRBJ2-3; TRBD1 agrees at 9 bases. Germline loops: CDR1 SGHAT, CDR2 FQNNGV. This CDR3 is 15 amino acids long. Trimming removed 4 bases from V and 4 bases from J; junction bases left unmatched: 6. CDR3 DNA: TGTGCCAGCAGCTCCGACAGGGGGAGCGCAGATACGCAGTATTTT. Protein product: CASSSDRGSADTQYF.

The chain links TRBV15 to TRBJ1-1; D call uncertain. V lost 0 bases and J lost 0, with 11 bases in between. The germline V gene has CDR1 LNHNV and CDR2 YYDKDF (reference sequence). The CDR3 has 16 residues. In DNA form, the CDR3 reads TGTGCCACCAGCAGAGAGGAGGGTTCCCTGAACACTGAAGCTTTCTTT. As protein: CATSREEGSLNTEAFF.

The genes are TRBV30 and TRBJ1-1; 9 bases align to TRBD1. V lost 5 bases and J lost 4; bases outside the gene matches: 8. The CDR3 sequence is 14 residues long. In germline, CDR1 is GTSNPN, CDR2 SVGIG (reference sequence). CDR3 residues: CAWALRDRVTEAFF. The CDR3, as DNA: TGTGCCTGGGCTCTCCGGGACAGGGTCACTGAAGCTTTCTTT.

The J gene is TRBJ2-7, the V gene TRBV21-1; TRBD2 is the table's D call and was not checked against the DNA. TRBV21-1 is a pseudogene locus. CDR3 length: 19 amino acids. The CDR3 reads CASSEYPPSGRRYGDEQYF. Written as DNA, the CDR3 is TGTGCCAGCAGCGAATACCCCCCTAGCGGGAGACGTTATGGGGACGAGCAGTACTTC.

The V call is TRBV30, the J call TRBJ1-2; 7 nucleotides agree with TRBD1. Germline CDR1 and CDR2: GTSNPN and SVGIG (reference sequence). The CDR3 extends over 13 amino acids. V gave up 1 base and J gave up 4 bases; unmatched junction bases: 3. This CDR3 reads CAWSATGIYGYTF. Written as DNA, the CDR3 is TGTGCCTGGAGTGCGACAGGGATCTATGGCTACACCTTC.

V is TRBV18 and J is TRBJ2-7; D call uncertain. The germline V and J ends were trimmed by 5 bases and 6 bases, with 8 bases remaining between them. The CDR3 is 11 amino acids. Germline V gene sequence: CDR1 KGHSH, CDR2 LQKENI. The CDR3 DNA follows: TGTGCCAGCTCAACCGCCGGCGAGCAGTACTTC. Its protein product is CASSTAGEQYF.

The DNA of the CDR3 is TGCAGCGTTGAAGATTCAGGGGGCCCAGATACGCAGTATTTT. Translation: CSVEDSGGPDTQYF. This chain uses TRBV29-1 with TRBJ2-3; 8 bases line up with TRBD1. In germline, CDR1 is SQVTM, CDR2 ANQGSEA. The CDR3 totals 14 residues. The J segment lost 4 bases and the V segment lost 0 bases, leaving 3 bases of the junction unmatched.

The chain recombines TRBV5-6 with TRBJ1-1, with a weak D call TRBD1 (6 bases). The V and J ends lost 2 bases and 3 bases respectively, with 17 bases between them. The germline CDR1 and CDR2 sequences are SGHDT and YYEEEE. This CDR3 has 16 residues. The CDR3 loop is CASSFWRGGLDTEAFF. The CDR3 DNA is TGTGCCAGCAGCTTCTGGAGGGGGGGATTGGACACTGAAGCTTTCTTT.

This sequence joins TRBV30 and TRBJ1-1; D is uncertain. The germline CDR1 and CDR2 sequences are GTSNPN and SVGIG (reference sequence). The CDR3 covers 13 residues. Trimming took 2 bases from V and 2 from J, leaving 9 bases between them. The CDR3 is CAWSLRANTEAFF. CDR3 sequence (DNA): TGTGCCTGGAGTCTACGGGCTAACACTGAAGCTTTCTTT.

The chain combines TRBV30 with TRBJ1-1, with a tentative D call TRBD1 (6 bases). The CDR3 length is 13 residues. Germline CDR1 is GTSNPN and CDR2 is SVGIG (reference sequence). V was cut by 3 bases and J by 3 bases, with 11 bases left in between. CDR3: CAWRVRGDTEAFF. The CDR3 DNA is TGTGCCTGGAGGGTCAGGGGCGACACTGAAGCTTTCTTT.

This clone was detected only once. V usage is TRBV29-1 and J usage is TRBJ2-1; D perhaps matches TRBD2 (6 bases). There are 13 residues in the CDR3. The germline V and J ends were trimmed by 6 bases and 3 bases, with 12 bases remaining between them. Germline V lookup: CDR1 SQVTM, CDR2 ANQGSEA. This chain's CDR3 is CSVVGSVYNEQFF. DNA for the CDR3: TGCAGCGTCGTCGGGAGCGTCTACAATGAGCAGTTCTTC.

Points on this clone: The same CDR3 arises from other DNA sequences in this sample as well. This CDR3 reads CASSLGPNQPQHF. The CDR3 region has the DNA TGTGCCAGCAGCTTGGGACCGAATCAGCCCCAGCATTTT. J is TRBJ1-5 and V is TRBV7-9; possible D gene TRBD1, 5 bases. This CDR3 is 13 amino acids long. Per germline, CDR1 SEHNR and CDR2 FQNEAQ (reference sequence). Deletions cut 3 bases from V and 4 bases from J, with 7 bases between.

In nucleotides, the CDR3 is TGTGCCAGCAGCTCGTGGGGATCCTACGAGCAGTACTTC. This gives the protein CASSSWGSYEQYF. The V call is TRBV11-2, the J call TRBJ2-7; D gene uncertain. V was pared by 4 bases and J by 1 base, with 8 bases between. The germline V gene has CDR1 SGHAT and CDR2 FQNNGV. The CDR3 spans 13 residues.

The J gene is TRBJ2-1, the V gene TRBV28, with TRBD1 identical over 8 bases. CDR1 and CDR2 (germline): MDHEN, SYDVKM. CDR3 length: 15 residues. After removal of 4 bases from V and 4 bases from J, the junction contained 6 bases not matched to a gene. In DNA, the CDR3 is TGTGCCAGCAGTTCCCCAGGGGGCGTATACAATGAGCAGTTCTTC. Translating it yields CASSSPGGVYNEQFF.

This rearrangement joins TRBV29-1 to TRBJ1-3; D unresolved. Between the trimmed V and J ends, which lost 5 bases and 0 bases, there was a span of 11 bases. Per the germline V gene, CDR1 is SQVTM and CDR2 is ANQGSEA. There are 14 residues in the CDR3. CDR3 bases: TGCAGCGTTCTCTTACAGAGCTCTGGAAACACCATATATTTT. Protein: CSVLLQSSGNTIYF.